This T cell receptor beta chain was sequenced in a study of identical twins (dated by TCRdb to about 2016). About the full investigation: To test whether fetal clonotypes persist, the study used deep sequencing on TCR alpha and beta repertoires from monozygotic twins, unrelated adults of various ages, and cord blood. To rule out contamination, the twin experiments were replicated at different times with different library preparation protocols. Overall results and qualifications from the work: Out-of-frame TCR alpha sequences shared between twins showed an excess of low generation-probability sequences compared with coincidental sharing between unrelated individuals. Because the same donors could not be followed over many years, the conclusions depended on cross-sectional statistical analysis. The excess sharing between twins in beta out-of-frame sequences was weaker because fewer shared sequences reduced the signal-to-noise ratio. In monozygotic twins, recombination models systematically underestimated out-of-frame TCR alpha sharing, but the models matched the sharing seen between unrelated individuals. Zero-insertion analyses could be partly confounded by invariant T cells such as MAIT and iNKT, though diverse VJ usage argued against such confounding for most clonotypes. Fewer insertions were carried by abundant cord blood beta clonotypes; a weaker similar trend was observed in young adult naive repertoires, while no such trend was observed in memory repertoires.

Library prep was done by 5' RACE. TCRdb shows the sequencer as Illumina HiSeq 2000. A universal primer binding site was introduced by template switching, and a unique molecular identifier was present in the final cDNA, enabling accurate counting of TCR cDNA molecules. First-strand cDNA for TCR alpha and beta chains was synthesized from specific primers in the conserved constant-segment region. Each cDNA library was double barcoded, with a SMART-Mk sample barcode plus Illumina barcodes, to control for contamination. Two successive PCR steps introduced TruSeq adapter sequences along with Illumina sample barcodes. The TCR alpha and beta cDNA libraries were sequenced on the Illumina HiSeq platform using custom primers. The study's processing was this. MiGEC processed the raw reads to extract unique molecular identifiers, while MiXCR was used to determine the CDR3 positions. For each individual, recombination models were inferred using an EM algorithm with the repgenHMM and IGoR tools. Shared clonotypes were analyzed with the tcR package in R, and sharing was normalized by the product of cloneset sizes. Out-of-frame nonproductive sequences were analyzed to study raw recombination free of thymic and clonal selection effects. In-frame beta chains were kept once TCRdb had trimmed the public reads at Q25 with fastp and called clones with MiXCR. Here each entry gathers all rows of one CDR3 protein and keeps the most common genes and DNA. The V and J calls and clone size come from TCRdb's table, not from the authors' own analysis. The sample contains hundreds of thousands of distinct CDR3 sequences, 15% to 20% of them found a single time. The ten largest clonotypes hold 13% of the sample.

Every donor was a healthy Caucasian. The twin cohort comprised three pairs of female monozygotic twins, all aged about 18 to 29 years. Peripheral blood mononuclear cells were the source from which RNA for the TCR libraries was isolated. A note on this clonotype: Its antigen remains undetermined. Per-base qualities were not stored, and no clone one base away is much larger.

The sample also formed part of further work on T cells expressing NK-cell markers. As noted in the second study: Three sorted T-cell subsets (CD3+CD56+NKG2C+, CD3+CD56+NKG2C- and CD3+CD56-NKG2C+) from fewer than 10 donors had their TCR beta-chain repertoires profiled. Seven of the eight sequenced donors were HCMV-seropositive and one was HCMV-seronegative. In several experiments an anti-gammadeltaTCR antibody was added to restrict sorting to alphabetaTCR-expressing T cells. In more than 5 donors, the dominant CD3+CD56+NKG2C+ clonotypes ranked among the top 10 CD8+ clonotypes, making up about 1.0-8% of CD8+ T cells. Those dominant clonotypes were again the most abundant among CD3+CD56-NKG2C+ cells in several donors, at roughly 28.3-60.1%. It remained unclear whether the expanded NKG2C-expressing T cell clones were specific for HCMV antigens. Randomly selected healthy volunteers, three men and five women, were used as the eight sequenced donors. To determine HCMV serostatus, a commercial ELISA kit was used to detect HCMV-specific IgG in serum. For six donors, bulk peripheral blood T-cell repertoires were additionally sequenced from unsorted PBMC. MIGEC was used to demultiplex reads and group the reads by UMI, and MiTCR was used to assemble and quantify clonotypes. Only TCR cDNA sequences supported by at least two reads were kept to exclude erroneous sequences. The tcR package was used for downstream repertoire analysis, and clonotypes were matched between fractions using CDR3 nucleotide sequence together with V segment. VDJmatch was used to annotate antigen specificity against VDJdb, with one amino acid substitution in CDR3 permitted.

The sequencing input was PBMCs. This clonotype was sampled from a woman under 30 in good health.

The DNA sequence is given as TGTGCCAGCAGTTTACGGGGGCAGCAAGCTTTCTTT. Protein translation: CASSLRGQQAFF. Rearrangement joined TRBV27 to TRBJ1-1, with TRBD1 tentatively as D gene (6 bases match). Via the germline V gene (reference sequence), CDR1 is MNHEY and CDR2 SMNVEV. Taken from cysteine to phenylalanine, the CDR3 has 12 residues. This entry keeps only the CDR3 DNA: 36 bases, framed from base 1. Cut back by 2 bases and 9 bases, the V and J ends lie 10 bases apart.